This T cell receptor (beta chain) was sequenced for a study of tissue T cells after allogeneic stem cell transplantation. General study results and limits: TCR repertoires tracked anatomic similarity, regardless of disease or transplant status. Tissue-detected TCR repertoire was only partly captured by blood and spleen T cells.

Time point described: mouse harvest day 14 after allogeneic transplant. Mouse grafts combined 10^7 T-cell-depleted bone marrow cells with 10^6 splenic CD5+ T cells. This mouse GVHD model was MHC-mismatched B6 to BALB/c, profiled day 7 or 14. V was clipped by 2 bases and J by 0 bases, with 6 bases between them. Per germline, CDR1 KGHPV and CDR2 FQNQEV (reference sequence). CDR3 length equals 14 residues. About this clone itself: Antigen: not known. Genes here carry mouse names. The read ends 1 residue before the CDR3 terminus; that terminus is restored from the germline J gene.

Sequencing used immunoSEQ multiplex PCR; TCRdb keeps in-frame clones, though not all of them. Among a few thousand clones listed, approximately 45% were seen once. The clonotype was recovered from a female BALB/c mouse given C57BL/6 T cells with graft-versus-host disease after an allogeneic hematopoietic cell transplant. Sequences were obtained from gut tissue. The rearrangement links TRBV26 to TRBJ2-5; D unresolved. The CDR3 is CASSLGINQDTQYF. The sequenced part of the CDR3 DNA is TGTGCCAGCAGTCTGGGGATTAACCAAGACACCCAGTAC.